The 10 T cell receptor beta chains below all came from one sample that was sequenced in a study of PD-L1 blockade in urothelial cancer. Using immunoSEQ multiplex PCR, the repertoire was profiled, and TCRdb retains in-frame clones only, with some absent. The sample contains about 72,000 clones, approximately 80% of which appear only once. This material consisted of PBMCs, taken around atezolizumab (anti-PD-L1) treatment. Source of these receptors: an older man with urothelial cancer.

CDR3 in amino acids: CASTTTGGTEAFF. The CDR3 DNA reads TGTGCCAGCACCACCACAGGGGGCACTGAAGCTTTCTTT. The chain is built from TRBV6-6 and TRBJ1-1; 8 bases line up with TRBD1. V lost 7 bases to trimming and J lost 4 bases; unmatched junction nucleotides: 5. The CDR3 runs to 13 residues. Germline-derived CDR1 and CDR2 are MNHNY and SVGAGI (reference sequence).

This chain connects TRBV9 to TRBJ2-1; TRBD2 matches 7 bases. The CDR3 spans 16 residues. The V segment lost 0 bases and the J segment 3 bases; nucleotides outside the gene matches: 6. The germline V gene encodes CDR1 SGDLS and CDR2 YYNGEE. The CDR3 coding sequence is TGTGCCAGCAGCGTAGCCGGTCTAGCGGTCTACAATGAGCAGTTCTTC. Its protein is CASSVAGLAVYNEQFF.

In this sample, this clone turned up a few times. The J gene is TRBJ1-1, the V gene TRBV9; no reliable D call. CDR1 is SGDLS, CDR2 YYNGEE, per germline. The CDR3 sequence is 14 residues long. Trimming took off 0 bases at V and 1 base at J, with 7 bases between the two ends. CDR3 DNA: TGTGCCAGCAGCGTAGCTATCCGGAACACTGAAGCTTTCTTT. This translates into CASSVAIRNTEAFF.

This clone was counted a single time. The chain recombines TRBV5-5 with TRBJ2-4; 10 bases map to TRBD1. Per the germline V gene, CDR1 is SGHKS and CDR2 is YYEKEE (reference sequence). The CDR3 consists of 15 residues. V dropped 3 bases and J dropped 6; count of bases not matched to a gene: 6. The CDR3, as DNA: TGTGCCAGCAGCTACATGACAGGGGGCCTAAACATTCAGTACTTC. It yields the protein CASSYMTGGLNIQYF.

The V call is TRBV6-1, the J call TRBJ2-2; D is uncertain. CDR1 and CDR2 from the germline V gene are MNHNS and SASEGT. Trimming removed 6 bases from V and 3 bases from J, with 11 bases in between. The CDR3 is made up of 14 amino acids. This chain's CDR3 is CASRVYLYTGELFF. The CDR3 DNA reads as TGTGCCAGCAGGGTATACTTGTACACCGGGGAGCTGTTTTTT.

The rearrangement uses TRBV19 and TRBJ2-1; the D gene is possibly TRBD2 (6 bases). CDR3 length: 16 residues. Germline CDR1 is LNHDA and CDR2 is SQIVND (reference sequence). Deletions cut 6 bases from V and 0 bases from J, with 15 bases between. The DNA of the CDR3 is TGTGCCAGTAGCTCCCTTAGCGGTGGCTCCTACAATGAGCAGTTCTTC. The encoded protein is CASSSLSGGSYNEQFF.

This clone was seen a single time. CDR3 in DNA: TGCGCCAGCAGCCCGCGACAGGGTTCCTACGAGCAGTACTTC. Translating it yields CASSPRQGSYEQYF. The chain couples TRBV4-1 to TRBJ2-7, with 7 positions matching TRBD1. The V gene end was trimmed by 4 bases and the J gene end by 1 base; junction bases not matched to a gene: 4. The CDR3 spans 14 residues. Germline lookup yields CDR1 MGHRA and CDR2 YSYEKL.

The V and J genes are TRBV5-1 and TRBJ2-7; the D is unclear. Germline CDR1 is SGHRS and CDR2 is YFSETQ. Trimming left V 0 bases short and J 2 bases short, with 6 bases between. The CDR3 extends over 13 amino acids. As DNA, the CDR3 is TGCGCCAGCAGCTTGGGCGGCCCCTACGAGCAGTACTTC. Amino acids: CASSLGGPYEQYF.

This clone appeared once. The V call is TRBV11-2, the J call TRBJ1-3, with a tentative D call TRBD1 (5 bases). CDR1 and CDR2 from the germline V gene are SGHAT and FQNNGV. The CDR3 has 16 residues. V lost 5 bases to trimming and J lost 0 bases, with 14 bases between them. CDR3 bases: TGTGCCAGCAGCACCGGGGGGATCGGCTCTGGAAACACCATATATTTT. Translated: CASSTGGIGSGNTIYF.

The gene calls are TRBV29-1 and TRBJ2-1; TRBD2 aligns across 7 bases. J gave up 9 bases and V 1 base, and 18 bases lay outside the gene matches. Germline V lookup: CDR1 SQVTM, CDR2 ANQGSEA. The CDR3 consists of 17 residues. CDR3 coding DNA: TGCAGCGTTGAAGGAGGATCGGGGGGATTTCATGTCGGTGAGCAGTTCTTC. Encoded protein: CSVEGGSGGFHVGEQFF.